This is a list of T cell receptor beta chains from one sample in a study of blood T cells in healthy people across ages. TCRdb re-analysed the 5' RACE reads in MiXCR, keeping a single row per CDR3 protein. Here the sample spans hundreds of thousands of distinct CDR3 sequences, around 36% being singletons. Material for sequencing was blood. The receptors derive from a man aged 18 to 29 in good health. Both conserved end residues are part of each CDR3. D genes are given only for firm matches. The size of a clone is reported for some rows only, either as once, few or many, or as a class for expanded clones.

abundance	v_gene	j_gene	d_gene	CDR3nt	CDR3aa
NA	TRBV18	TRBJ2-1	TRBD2	TGTGCCAGCTCACCCTTGGCTAGCGGTTACAATGAGCAGTTCTTC	CASSPLASGYNEQFF
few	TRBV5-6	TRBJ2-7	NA	TGTGCCAGCAGCCGAGGGGACCACGGGTACGAGCAGTACTTC	CASSRGDHGYEQYF
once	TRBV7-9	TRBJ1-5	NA	TGTGCCAGCGGGAACGTCGATCAGCCCCAGCATTTT	CASGNVDQPQHF
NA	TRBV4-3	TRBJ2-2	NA	TGCGCCAGCAGCCAAGATTCCCTGGGTGGCGATCCCACCGGGGAGCTGTTTTTT	CASSQDSLGGDPTGELFF
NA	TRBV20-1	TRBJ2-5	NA	TGCAGTGCTAAGTGGGCCTGGCGGGGTGAGCAGTACTTC	CSAKWAWRGEQYF
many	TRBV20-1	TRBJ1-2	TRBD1	TGCAGTGCTAGGCCACCCTCCGGGACAGGGGATGGCTACACCTTC	CSARPPSGTGDGYTF
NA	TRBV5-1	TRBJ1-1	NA	TGCGCCAGCAGCTTGGAAGCGGAACCGAACACTGAAGCTTTCTTT	CASSLEAEPNTEAFF
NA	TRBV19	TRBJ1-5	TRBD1	TGTGCCAGTAGGGACAGGGGCGCGGATCAGCCCCAGCATTTT	CASRDRGADQPQHF
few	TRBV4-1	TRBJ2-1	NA	TGCGCCAGCAGCCCAAGGGACAAGGCCTACAATGAGCAGTTCTTC	CASSPRDKAYNEQFF
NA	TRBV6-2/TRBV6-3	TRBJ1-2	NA	TGTGCCAGCAGTTACTCGCGGGTCGGCTATGGCTACACCTTC	CASSYSRVGYGYTF
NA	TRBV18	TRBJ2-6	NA	TGTGCCAGCTCACCAGAAGTAGGGGCCCCCGATTCTGGGGCCAACGTCCTGACTTTC	CASSPEVGAPDSGANVLTF
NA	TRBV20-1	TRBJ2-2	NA	TGCAGTGCTAGCCCAATGACCGACCCAAACACCGGGGAGCTGTTTTTT	CSASPMTDPNTGELFF
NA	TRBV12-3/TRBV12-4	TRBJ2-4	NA	TGTGCCAGCAGAACGGGGGCGGCAAACATTCAGTACTTC	CASRTGAANIQYF
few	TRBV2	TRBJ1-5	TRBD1	TGTGCCAGCAGGGTGACAGGGGCCACCGAGCCCCAGCATTTT	CASRVTGATEPQHF
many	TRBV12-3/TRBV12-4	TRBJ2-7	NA	TGTGCCACCAGAGGAGGTAACTACGAGCAGTACTTC	CATRGGNYEQYF
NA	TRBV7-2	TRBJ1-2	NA	TGTGCCAGCAGCGAGGGGGACGGCGCCGTCTATGGCTACACCTTC	CASSEGDGAVYGYTF
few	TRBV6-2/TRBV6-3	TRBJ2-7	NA	TGTGCCAGCAGCCGCCCCTCGGATAATTTTGAGCAGTACTTC	CASSRPSDNFEQYF
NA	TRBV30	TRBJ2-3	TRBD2	TGTGCCCGAGGGGGTAGCGGGGGGTTTCGGGATACGCAGTATTTT	CARGGSGGFRDTQYF
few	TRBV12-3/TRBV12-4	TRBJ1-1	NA	TGTGCCAGCAGGCCCGCTGGCGTGGGCACTGAAGCTTTCTTT	CASRPAGVGTEAFF
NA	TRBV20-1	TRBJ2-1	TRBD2	TGCAGTGCTCCCGCGGGAGGACCGGGGGGAGTGCAGTTCTTC	CSAPAGGPGGVQFF
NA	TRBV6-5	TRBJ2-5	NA	TGTGCCAGCAGTTACCCGGGGTCTCGTCAAGAGACCCAGTACTTC	CASSYPGSRQETQYF
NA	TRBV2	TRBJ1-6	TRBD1	TGTGCCAGCACCTACTTTAAAACAGGGGCAAGCGATTCACCCCTCCACTTT	CASTYFKTGASDSPLHF
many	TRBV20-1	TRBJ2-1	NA	TGCAGTGCTAGAGATGAGGGCGGGGCACTTTACAATGAGCAGTTCTTC	CSARDEGGALYNEQFF
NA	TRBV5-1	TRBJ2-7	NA	TGCGCCAGCCGGAAGGACTACGAGCAGTACTTC	CASRKDYEQYF
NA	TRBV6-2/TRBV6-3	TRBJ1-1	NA	TGTGCCAGCAGTACCAGGACATCGGGGCGCGCTTTCTTT	CASSTRTSGRAFF
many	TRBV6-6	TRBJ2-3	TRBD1	TGTGCCAGCAGTTCTGGACAGGTCACAGATACGCAGTATTTT	CASSSGQVTDTQYF
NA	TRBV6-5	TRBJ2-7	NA	TGTGCCAGCAGTTACTCGGACGGGGACCGGGACGAGCAGTACTTC	CASSYSDGDRDEQYF
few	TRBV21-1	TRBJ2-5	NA	TGTGCCAGCAGCAATGAGGGAAGGGAGACCCAGTACTTC	CASSNEGRETQYF
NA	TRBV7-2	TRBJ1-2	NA	TGTGCCAGCGCAAGCCCCCTGAGGGGCCACACCTTC	CASASPLRGHTF
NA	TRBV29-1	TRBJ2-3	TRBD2	TGCAGCGTTGCGGGGACTAGCAGTCGGAGCACAGATACGCAGTATTTT	CSVAGTSSRSTDTQYF
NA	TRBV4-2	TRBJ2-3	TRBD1	TGTGCCAGCAGCCATCTCGGACAGGGCCCAGATACGCAGTATTTT	CASSHLGQGPDTQYF
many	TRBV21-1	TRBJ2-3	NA	TGTGCCAGCAGCCCCCGGCAGGGGTTAACAGATACGCAGTATTTT	CASSPRQGLTDTQYF
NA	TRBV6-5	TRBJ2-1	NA	TGTGCCAGCAGCCACCGGGCTAGCTGGAATGAGCAGTTCTTC	CASSHRASWNEQFF
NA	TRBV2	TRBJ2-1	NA	TGTGCCAGCAGTGAAGCGCTAAATGAGCAGTTCTTC	CASSEALNEQFF
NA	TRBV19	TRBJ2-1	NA	TGTGCCAGTAGTATGTGGGGACATGAGCAGTTCTTC	CASSMWGHEQFF
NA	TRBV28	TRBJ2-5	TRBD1	TGTGCCAGCAGTCCCGGGACAGGGTATAGCCGAGAGACCCAGTACTTC	CASSPGTGYSRETQYF
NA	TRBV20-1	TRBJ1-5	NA	TGCAGTGCGGGGACATATAGCAATCAGCCCCAGCATTTT	CSAGTYSNQPQHF
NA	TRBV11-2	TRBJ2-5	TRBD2	TGTGCCAGCAGCCCTAGCGGGAGGCTCGCGGAGACCCAGTACTTC	CASSPSGRLAETQYF
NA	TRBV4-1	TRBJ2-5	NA	TGCGCCAGCAGCCAAGAGGGCCGGGGGATACAAGAGACCCAGTACTTC	CASSQEGRGIQETQYF
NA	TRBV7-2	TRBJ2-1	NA	TGTGCCAGCAGCTTAGATACTAGAAGCTCCTACAATGAGCAGTTCTTC	CASSLDTRSSYNEQFF
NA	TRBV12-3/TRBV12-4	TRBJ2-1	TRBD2	TGTGCCAGCAACCCCGCGGGGGGGGAGCATGAGCAGTTCTTC	CASNPAGGEHEQFF
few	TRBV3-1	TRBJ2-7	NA	TGTGCCAGCAGCCAAGATCTCGACTACGAGCAGTACTTC	CASSQDLDYEQYF
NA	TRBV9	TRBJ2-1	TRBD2	TGTGCCAGCAGCGTTGATCTGGGGGGGGCCTACAATGAGCAGTTCTTC	CASSVDLGGAYNEQFF
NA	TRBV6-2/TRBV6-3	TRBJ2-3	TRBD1	TGTGCCAGCAGGCCCATGACAGGGGGCACAGATACGCAGTATTTT	CASRPMTGGTDTQYF
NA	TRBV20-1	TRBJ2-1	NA	TGCAGTGCTAGGACCAAAGCGAGGCAGGAGCGGTTCTTC	CSARTKARQERFF
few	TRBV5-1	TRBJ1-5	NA	TGCGCCAGCAGCTTGGCCTCTGTTCGTCCGGGAAGGATCAATCAGCCCCAGCATTTT	CASSLASVRPGRINQPQHF
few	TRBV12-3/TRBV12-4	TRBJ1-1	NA	TGTGCCAGCAGTTTAGAAATGGGGGCGAACACTGAAGCTTTCTTT	CASSLEMGANTEAFF
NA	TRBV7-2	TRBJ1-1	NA	TGTGCCAGCAGGGTTGCTAGAATGAACACTGAAGCTTTCTTT	CASRVARMNTEAFF
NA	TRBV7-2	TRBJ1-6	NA	TGTGCCAGCAGCTATACAGGAAAGCCCTATAATTCACCCCTCCACTTT	CASSYTGKPYNSPLHF
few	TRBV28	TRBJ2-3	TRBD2	TGTGCCAGCAGTCCACTCTCTCGACTAGCTGGGAGCACAGATACGCAGTATTTT	CASSPLSRLAGSTDTQYF
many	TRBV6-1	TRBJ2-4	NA	TGTGCCAGCATCTCAAGTTATCAGGGGATCACGTACTTC	CASISSYQGITYF
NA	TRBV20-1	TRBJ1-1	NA	TGCAGTGCTCCCGGCAGGGCGGGCACTGAAGCTTTCTTT	CSAPGRAGTEAFF
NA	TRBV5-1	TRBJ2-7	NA	TGCGCCAGCAGCTTGGATCAGGGATACTACGAGCAGTACTTC	CASSLDQGYYEQYF